The 2 T cell receptor beta chains listed next were all sequenced from one sample in a study of shared clonotypes between healthy human individuals. Libraries were prepared by immunoSEQ multiplex PCR; TCRdb keeps only in-frame clonotypes and omits some of them. The sample has roughly 500,000 clones, over 65% seen once. Sequencing used PBMCs. The receptor set was obtained from a woman aged 40 to 50 in good health. Some clones in this sample may be carry-over from other donors' samples.

The chain couples TRBV6-1 to TRBJ2-5; D may correspond to TRBD1 or TRBD2 (5 bases each). Germline lookup yields CDR1 MNHNS and CDR2 SASEGT. The length of the CDR3 is 13 residues. The V end was cut by 0 bases, the J end by 5 bases, with 7 bases between. The CDR3 loop is CASSEAWGETQYF. The DNA for the CDR3 is TGTGCCAGCAGTGAAGCTTGGGGGGAGACCCAGTACTTC.

This chain joins TRBV7-9 and TRBJ2-2; TRBD1 matches at 11 bases. Germline V lookup: CDR1 SEHNR, CDR2 FQNEAQ (reference sequence). J was trimmed by 5 bases and V by 5 bases; bases with no gene match: 4. CDR3 size: 15 residues. The CDR3 region has the DNA TGTGCCAGCAGCCGGACAGGGGGCGGGACCGGGGAGCTGTTTTTT. Its protein is CASSRTGGGTGELFF.